This note documents a single TCR beta chain sequence. Its specificity is not known. The sample is drawn from a study of early T cells in non-severe SARS-CoV-2 infection. Notes on the study in general: VDJdb matching skewed toward anti-spike CD8 responses, missing private and CD4 specificities.

The V gene's germline CDR1 is KGHDR and CDR2 SFDVKD. Trimming removed 9 bases from V and 2 bases from J, with 11 bases in between. The length of the CDR3 is 13 residues. Separate cDNA molecules each had unique molecular identifiers attached to them. TCRdb fed the 5' RACE reads into MiXCR, producing one record per CDR3 protein. The table shows roughly 50,000 distinct CDR3 sequences, with around 8% occurring only once. This receptor was identified in an adult who was a healthcare worker with PCR-confirmed SARS-CoV-2 infection or an uninfected control (not recorded which). Sequenced: whole blood. The chain has TRBV24-1 and TRBJ2-3; D is perhaps TRBD2 (6 bases). CDR3 region: CATSSEITDTQYF. The CDR3 DNA reads TGTGCCACCTCTAGCGAGATCACAGATACGCAGTATTTT.